A selection of T cell receptor beta chains follows, all from one sample in a study of CD8+CD57+ T cells in acquired aplastic anemia. TCRdb re-analysed the reads in MiXCR, keeping a single row per CDR3 protein. This sample yields 65,000 or so distinct CDR3 sequences, of which 50% to 70% are seen a single time; 2% to 2.5% belongs to the top ten. Material: sorted CD4+, CD8+, or CD8+CD57+ T cells (not recorded which) from PBMCs. The receptors were sampled from a human donor in good health, serving as a control. CDR3s leave out the opening cysteine and the closing phenylalanine or tryptophan. D genes are given only for firm matches. Size tells how often a clone was seen (once, few, many) or the class of an expanded clone, and some rows leave it out.

>13|TRBJ2-7|TRBV5-5|.|TRBD2
ASSLPGTSSYEQY
>12|TRBJ2-5|TRBV18|once|.
ASSGQEAEETQY
>10|TRBJ2-5|TRBV4-1|once|.
ASSQDRRTQY
>11|TRBJ2-7|TRBV7-2|.|.
ASSSISRFDQY
>11|TRBJ1-2|TRBV29-1|.|TRBD1
SVDDRGNYGYT
>12|TRBJ1-4|TRBV5-1|few|.
ASSLPPGREKLF
>12|TRBJ1-2|TRBV30|few|TRBD1
AWSTGQGDYGYT
>12|TRBJ2-3|TRBV20-1|many|.
SARDAKGTDTQY
>11|TRBJ2-2|TRBV2|medium-sized|.
ASSGSGVGELF
>14|TRBJ2-3|TRBV11-2|once|.
ASSIPTGDSTDTQY
>12|TRBJ1-5|TRBV5-1|many|TRBD1
ASSWTGLNQPQH
>11|TRBJ2-7|TRBV5-8|.|.
ASSHEGGDEQY
>12|TRBJ1-1|TRBV5-1|.|.
ASSLDTMNTEAF
>13|TRBJ1-6|TRBV11-3|.|.
ASSQGGGIQSPLH
>13|TRBJ2-7|TRBV5-1|.|TRBD2
ASSPGLAGSYEQY
>11|TRBJ2-4|TRBV11-3|many|TRBD2
ASSLRGGNIQY
>11|TRBJ1-1|TRBV19|medium-sized|.
ASSPTVNTEAF
>15|TRBJ2-7|TRBV19|few|TRBD2
ASSGTSGGPTGYEQY
>13|TRBJ2-7|TRBV7-3|medium-sized|TRBD1
ASSPGSGTAYEQY
>13|TRBJ2-7|TRBV19|.|.
ASSKFGTDSYEQY
>14|TRBJ2-1|TRBV11-2|.|.
ASSLDLGGYSNEQF
>12|TRBJ1-2|TRBV19|.|.
ASLPDRSYYGYT
>13|TRBJ2-3|TRBV7-7|.|TRBD2
ASSLAAGGTDTQY
>11|TRBJ2-7|TRBV11-3|.|.
ASSPSRGGEQY
>11|TRBJ2-2|TRBV12-3/TRBV12-4|many|.
ASSFKASGELF
>16|TRBJ2-2|TRBV15|.|TRBD2
ATSRGGLAGGKTGELF
>12|TRBJ1-6|TRBV15|.|.
ATSRDSGNSPLH
>10|TRBJ2-7|TRBV6-1|many|.
ASNPGPLEQY
>14|TRBJ2-3|TRBV10-2|.|TRBD2
ASSAASGRGADTQY
>13|TRBJ1-5|TRBV19|.|.
ASKSGQISNQPQH
>16|TRBJ2-1|TRBV10-3|.|TRBD2
AISESALAGASYNEQF
>11|TRBJ2-2|TRBV24-1|.|.
ATENKNTGELF
>12|TRBJ1-6|TRBV10-3|.|.
ATNPRDGNSPLH
>11|TRBJ2-5|TRBV25-1|many|.
ASSVVGGETQY
>11|TRBJ1-2|TRBV10-2|few|.
ASYAAGIYGYT
>11|TRBJ2-7|TRBV7-9|.|.
ASSYSNSYEQY
>11|TRBJ2-5|TRBV7-3|.|.
ASSLAYQETQY
>12|TRBJ1-6|TRBV27|many|.
ASSLHSENSPLH
>9|TRBJ1-2|TRBV16|.|.
ASSQSWGYT
>15|TRBJ2-5|TRBV11-2|many|TRBD1
ASRPNKTGFIVLTQY
>10|TRBJ1-6|TRBV5-3|once|.
ASSYDRAPLH
>12|TRBJ1-2|TRBV29-1|medium-sized|TRBD1
SVEGQGRDYGYT
>13|TRBJ2-2|TRBV6-5|many|.
ASSSDRTATGELF
>13|TRBJ2-5|TRBV7-8|.|TRBD1
ASSLDGTGRETQY
>13|TRBJ2-7|TRBV19|.|TRBD1
ASQPRDRSSYEQY
>15|TRBJ1-6|TRBV2|.|.
ASSDRQPPTYNSPLH
>12|TRBJ2-7|TRBV2|.|.
ASSVQFRSYEQY
>12|TRBJ1-2|TRBV29-1|.|.
SADITGANYGYT
>13|TRBJ1-5|TRBV27|many|.
ASSFSSLSNQPQH
>13|TRBJ1-1|TRBV27|many|.
ASIKRPGLNTEAF
>14|TRBJ1-5|TRBV24-1|.|.
ATSDSTKGARYAQH
>12|TRBJ2-7|TRBV10-1|medium-sized|TRBD2
ASSRLAGPYEQY
>11|TRBJ2-7|TRBV5-6|many|.
ASSLAKGNEQY
>12|TRBJ1-5|TRBV2|few|.
ASSDAYSNQPQH
>14|TRBJ1-5|TRBV5-6|many|TRBD1
ASSSDRGRGNQPQH